Detailed here is one TCR beta chain. As originally analysed: Scientists estimated how many nucleated cells there were by amplifying reference gene primers. Clones were read by immunoSEQ multiplex PCR, and TCRdb kept only the in-frame ones, dropping some. V and J calls plus clone size are reproduced from that table; the DNA served to infer D and trimming. This table holds under 15,000 clones, approximately 79% found once. This sample is part of a study of blood T cell repertoires in COVID-19. Study summary: Acute-phase and convalescent COVID-19 samples originated in the United States, Italy and Spain. The cDNA or gDNA used as material had been derived from T cells, B-cell-depleted T cells, or PBMCs.

The CDR3 sequence is 19 residues long. Trimming at V came to 7 bases and at J to 0 bases, leaving 17 bases not matched to a gene. Germline-derived CDR1 and CDR2 are MDHEN and SYDVKM. The V and J genes are TRBV28 and TRBJ1-5; 8 bases are a match to TRBD1. The sequenced sample was peripheral blood. This clonotype originated in a human donor in a cohort sampled during active COVID-19. CDR3 region: CASIPLRDRRGLSNQPQHF. CDR3 nucleotide sequence: TGTGCCAGCATCCCACTCCGGGACAGGAGGGGACTTAGCAATCAGCCCCAGCATTTT.